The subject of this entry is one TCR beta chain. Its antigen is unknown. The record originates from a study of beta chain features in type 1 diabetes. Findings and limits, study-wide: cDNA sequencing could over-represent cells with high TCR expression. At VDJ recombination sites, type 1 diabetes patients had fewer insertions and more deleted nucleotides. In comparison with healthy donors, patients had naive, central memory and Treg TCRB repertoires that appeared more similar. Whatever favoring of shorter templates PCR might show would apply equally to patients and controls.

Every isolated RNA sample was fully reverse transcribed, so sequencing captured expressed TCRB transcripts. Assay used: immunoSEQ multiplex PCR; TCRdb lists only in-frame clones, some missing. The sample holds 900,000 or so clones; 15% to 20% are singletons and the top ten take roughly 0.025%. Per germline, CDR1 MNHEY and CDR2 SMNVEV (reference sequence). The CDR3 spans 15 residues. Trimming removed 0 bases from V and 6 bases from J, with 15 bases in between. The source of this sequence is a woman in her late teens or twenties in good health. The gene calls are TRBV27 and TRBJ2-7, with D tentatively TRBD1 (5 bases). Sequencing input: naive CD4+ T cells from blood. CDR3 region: CASSLSNRRISEQYF. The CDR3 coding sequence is TGTGCCAGCAGTTTATCGAACAGGCGGATCAGCGAGCAGTACTTC.